This TCR beta chain emerged from a study of blood T cell repertoires in COVID-19. The table came from immunoSEQ multiplex PCR; TCRdb's copy has only in-frame clones and leaves some out. The table records hundreds of thousands of clones, 85% of them present only once. Per germline, CDR1 MNHNY and CDR2 SVGAGI (reference sequence). Germline trimming cut 3 bases from V and 4 bases from J; bases unmatched to any gene: 7. The CDR3 is 16 residues long. The sequencing sample was made of PBMCs or T cells enriched from blood (not recorded which). This sequence joins TRBV6-6 and TRBJ1-3; 9 bases line up with TRBD1. The receptor's source is a woman between 25 and 40 years old who had been exposed to COVID-19. The CDR3 region is CASSYPGQGGGNTIYF. In nucleotides, the CDR3 is TGTGCCAGCAGTTATCCGGGACAGGGAGGCGGAAACACCATATATTTT.